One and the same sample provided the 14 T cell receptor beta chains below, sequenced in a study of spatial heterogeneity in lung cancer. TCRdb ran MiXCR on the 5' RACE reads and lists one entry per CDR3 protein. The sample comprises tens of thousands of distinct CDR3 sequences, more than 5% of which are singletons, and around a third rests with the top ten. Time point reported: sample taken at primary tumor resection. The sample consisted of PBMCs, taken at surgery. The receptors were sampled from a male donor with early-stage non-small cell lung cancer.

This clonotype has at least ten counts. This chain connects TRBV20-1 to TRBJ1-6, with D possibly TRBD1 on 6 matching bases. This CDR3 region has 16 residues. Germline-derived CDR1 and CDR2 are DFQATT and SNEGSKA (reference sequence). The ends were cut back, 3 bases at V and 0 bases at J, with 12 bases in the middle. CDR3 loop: CSASLTGISYNSPLHF. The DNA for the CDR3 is TGCAGTGCTAGCTTAACAGGGATCTCCTATAATTCACCCCTCCACTTT.

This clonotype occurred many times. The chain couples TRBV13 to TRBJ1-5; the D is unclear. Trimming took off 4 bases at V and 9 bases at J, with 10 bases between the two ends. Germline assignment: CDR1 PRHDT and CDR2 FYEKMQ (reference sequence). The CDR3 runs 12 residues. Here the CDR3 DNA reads TGTGCCAGCAGCTCACTAGAGGGGCCCCAGCATTTT. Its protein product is CASSSLEGPQHF.

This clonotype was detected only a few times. The CDR3 sequence: CASSLAQNQPQHF. DNA for the CDR3: TGTGCCAGCAGCTTAGCCCAGAATCAGCCCCAGCATTTT. The chain links TRBV7-2 to TRBJ1-5; the D is unclear. Trimming shortened V by 0 bases and J by 4 bases, and 4 bases separated the two germline ends. This CDR3 comprises 13 residues. CDR1 and CDR2 (germline): SGHTA, FQGNSA.

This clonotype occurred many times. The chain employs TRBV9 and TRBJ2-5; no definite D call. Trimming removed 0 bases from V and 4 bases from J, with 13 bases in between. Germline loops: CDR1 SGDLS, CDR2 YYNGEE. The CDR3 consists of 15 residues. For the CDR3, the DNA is TGTGCCAGCAGCGTAGTCGCCCTTGTAGGAGAGACCCAGTACTTC. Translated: CASSVVALVGETQYF.

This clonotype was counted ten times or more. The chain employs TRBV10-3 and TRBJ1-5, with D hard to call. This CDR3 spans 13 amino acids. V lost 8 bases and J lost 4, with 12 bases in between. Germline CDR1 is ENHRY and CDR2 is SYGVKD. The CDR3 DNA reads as TGTGCCATCGCCCCTCGTGGGAATCAGCCCCAGCATTTT. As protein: CAIAPRGNQPQHF.

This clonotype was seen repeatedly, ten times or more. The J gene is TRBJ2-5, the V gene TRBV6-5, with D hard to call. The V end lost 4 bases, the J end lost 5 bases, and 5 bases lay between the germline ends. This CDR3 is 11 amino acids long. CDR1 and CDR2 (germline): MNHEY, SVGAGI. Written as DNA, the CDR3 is TGTGCCAGCAGTTCCTCGGAGACCCAGTACTTC. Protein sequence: CASSSSETQYF.

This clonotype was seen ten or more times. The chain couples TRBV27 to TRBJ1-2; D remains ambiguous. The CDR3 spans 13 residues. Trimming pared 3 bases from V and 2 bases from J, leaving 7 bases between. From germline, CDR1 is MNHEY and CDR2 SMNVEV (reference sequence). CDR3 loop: CASSLYENYGYTF. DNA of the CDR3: TGTGCCAGCAGTTTGTACGAAAACTATGGCTACACCTTC.

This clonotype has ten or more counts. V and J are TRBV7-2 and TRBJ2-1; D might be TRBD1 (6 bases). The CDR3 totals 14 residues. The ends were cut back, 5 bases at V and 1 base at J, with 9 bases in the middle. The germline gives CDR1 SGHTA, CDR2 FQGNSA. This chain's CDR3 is CASSGQRSYNEQFF. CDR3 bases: TGTGCCAGCAGCGGACAGAGATCCTACAATGAGCAGTTCTTC.

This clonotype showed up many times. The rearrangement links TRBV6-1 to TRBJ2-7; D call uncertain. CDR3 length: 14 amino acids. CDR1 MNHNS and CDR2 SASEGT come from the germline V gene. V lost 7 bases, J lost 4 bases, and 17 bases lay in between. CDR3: CASTAELPPYEQYF. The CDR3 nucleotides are TGTGCCAGCACGGCGGAACTACCCCCGTACGAGCAGTACTTC.

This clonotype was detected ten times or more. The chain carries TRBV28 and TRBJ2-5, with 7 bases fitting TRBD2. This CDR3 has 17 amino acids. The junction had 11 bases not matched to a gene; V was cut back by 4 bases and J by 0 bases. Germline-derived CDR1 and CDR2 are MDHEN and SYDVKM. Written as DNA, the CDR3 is TGTGCCAGCAGTTCCTTATGGGGCGGGAGAGACCAAGAGACCCAGTACTTC. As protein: CASSSLWGGRDQETQYF.

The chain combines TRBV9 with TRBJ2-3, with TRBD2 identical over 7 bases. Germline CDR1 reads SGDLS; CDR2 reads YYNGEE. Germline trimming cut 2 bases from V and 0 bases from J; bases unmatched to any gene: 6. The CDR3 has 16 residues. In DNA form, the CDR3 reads TGTGCCAGCAGCGTTTGGGCTAGCGGTAGCACAGATACGCAGTATTTT. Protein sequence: CASSVWASGSTDTQYF.

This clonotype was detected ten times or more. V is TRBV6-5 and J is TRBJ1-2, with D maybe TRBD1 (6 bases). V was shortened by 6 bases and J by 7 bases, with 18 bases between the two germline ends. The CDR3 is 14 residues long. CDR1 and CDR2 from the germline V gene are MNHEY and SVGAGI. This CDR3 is CASSPVGATGGYTF. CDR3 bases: TGTGCCAGCAGCCCCGTTGGGGCGACAGGTGGCTACACCTTC.

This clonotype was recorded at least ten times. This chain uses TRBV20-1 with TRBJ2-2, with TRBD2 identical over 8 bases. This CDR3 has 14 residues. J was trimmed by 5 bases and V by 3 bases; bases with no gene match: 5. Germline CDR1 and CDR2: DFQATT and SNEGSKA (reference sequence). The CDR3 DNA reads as TGCAGTGCTAGTTTCCCGGGAGGGACCGGGGAGCTGTTTTTT. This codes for CSASFPGGTGELFF.

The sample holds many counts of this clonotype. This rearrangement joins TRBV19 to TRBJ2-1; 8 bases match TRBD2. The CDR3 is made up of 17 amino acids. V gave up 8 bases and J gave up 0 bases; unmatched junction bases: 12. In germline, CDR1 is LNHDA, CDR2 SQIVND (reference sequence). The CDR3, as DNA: TGTGCCAGTGAGGGGCCGGCGAGCGGGAGCTCCTACAATGAGCAGTTCTTC. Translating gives CASEGPASGSSYNEQFF.